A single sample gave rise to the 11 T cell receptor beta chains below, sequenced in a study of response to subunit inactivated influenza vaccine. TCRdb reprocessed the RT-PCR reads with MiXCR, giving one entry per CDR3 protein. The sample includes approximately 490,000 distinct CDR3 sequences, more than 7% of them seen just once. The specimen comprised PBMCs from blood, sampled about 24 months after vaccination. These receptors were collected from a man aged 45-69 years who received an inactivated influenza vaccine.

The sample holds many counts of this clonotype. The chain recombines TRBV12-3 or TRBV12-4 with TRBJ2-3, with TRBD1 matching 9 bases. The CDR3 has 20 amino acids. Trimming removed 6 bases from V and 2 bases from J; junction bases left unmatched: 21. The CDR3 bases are TGTGCCAGCAGCCTGGGGAACAGGGGGCCACGACCCTTATACACAGATACGCAGTATTTT. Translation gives CASSLGNRGPRPLYTDTQYF.

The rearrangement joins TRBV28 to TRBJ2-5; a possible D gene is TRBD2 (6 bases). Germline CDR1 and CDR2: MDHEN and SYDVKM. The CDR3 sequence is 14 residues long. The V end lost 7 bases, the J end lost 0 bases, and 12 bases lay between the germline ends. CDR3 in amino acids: CASMRGAYQETQYF. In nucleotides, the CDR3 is TGTGCCAGCATGCGCGGGGCGTACCAAGAGACCCAGTACTTC.

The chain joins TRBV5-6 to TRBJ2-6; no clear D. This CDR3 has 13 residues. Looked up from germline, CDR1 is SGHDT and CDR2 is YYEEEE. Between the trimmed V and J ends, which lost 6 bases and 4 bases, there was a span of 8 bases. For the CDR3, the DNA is TGTGCCAGCATCGCCGGAGGGGCCAACGTCCTGACTTTC. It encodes CASIAGGANVLTF.

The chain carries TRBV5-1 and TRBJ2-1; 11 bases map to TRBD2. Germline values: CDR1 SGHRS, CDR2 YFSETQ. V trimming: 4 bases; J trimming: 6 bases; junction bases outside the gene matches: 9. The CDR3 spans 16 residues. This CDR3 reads CASSTLAGAIFNEQFF. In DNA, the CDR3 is TGCGCCAGCAGCACACTAGCGGGAGCTATTTTCAATGAGCAGTTCTTC.

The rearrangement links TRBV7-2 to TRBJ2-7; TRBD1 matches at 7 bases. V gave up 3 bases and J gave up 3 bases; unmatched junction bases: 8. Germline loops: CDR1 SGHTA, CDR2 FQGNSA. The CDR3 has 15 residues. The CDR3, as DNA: TGTGCCAGCAGCTTCCAAGGACAGGCTGGCTACGAGCAGTACTTC. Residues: CASSFQGQAGYEQYF. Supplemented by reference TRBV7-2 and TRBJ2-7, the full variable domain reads GAGVSQSPSNKVTEKGKDVELRCDPISGHTALYWYRQSLGQGLEFLIYFQGNSAPDKSGLPSDRFSAERTGGSVSTLTIQRTQQEDSAVYLCASSFQGQAGYEQYFGPGTRLTVT.

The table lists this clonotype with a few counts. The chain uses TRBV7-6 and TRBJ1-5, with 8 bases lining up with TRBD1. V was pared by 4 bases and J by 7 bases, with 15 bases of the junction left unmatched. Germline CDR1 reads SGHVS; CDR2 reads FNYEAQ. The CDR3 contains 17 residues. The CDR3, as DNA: TGTGCCAGCAGCTCGCGGGCCTACAGGGGGGTGGACCAGCCCCAGCATTTT. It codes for CASSSRAYRGVDQPQHF.

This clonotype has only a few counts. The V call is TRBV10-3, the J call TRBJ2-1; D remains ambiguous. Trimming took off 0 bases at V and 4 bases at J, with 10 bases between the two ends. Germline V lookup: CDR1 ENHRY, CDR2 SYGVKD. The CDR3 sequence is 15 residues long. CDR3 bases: TGTGCCATCAGTGAGTCCTCCGAAGCTTACAATGAGCAGTTCTTC. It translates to CAISESSEAYNEQFF.

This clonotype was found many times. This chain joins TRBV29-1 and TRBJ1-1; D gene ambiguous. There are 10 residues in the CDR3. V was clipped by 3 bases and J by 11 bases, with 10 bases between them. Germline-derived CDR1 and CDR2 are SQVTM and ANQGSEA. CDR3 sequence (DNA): TGCAGCGTTGAGCAGGTTCGCGCTTTCTTT. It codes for CSVEQVRAFF.

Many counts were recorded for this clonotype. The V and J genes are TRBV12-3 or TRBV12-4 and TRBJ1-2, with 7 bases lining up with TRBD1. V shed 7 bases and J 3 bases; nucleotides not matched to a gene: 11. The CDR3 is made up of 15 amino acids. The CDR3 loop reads CASKLTQGFHYGYTF. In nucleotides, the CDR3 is TGTGCCAGCAAGCTCACACAGGGGTTTCACTATGGCTACACCTTC.

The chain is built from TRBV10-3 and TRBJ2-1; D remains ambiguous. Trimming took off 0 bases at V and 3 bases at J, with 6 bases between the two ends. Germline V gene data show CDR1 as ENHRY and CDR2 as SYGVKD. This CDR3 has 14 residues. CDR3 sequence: CAISESGSYNEQFF. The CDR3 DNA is TGTGCCATCAGTGAGTCGGGCAGCTACAATGAGCAGTTCTTC.

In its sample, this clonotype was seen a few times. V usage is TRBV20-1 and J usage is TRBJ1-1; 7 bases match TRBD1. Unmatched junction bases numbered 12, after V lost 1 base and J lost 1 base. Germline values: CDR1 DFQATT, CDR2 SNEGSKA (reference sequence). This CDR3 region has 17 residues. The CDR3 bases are TGCAGTGCTAGAGTCCCCGACAGGGCCCTACCGAACACTGAAGCTTTCTTT. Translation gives CSARVPDRALPNTEAFF.